Many counts were recorded for the clone carrying this TCR beta chain. Its antigen is still unknown. The CDR3 loop spans 13 amino acids. Germline values: CDR1 ENHRY, CDR2 SYGVKD. V lost 3 bases, J lost 3 bases, and 9 bases lay in between. Using RNA template, CDR3s of TCR alpha and beta were amplified with iRepertoire arm-PCR. Input was about 85-450 ng of tissue mRNA or PBMC total RNA. Using its own MiXCR run on the multiplex PCR reads, TCRdb lists one record per CDR3 protein. The sample records some 190,000 distinct CDR3 sequences, 32% being singletons. The sample originates from a study of glioma-infiltrating T cells. Findings of the study overall: CDR3 overlap between tissue and blood was very small.

Sequenced input: glioma tissue, nonneoplastic brain tissue, or PBMCs (not recorded which). The chain joins TRBV10-3 to TRBJ2-7; D unresolved. The TCR comes from a human donor with low-grade glioma or glioblastoma, undergoing nonglioma brain surgery, or in good health (not recorded which). The CDR3 reads CAISEPQRYEQYF. The CDR3 DNA sequence: TGTGCCATCAGTGAACCCCAGCGCTACGAGCAGTACTTC.